One and the same sample provided the 20 T cell receptor beta chains below, sequenced in a study of cytomegalovirus exposure and HLA in healthy donors. PCR employed 60 Vbeta and 13 Jbeta primers. Generated by immunoSEQ multiplex PCR, the TCRdb table keeps only in-frame clones and is missing some. The data show some 250,000 clones, about 81% seen once. Material for sequencing was PBMCs. All receptors come from a woman between 40 and 50 years old in good health and CMV-seropositive.

V is TRBV10-3 and J is TRBJ2-7; D may be TRBD1 (5 bases). Germline lookup yields CDR1 ENHRY and CDR2 SYGVKD. Trimming shortened V by 10 bases and J by 2 bases, and 9 bases separated the two germline ends. CDR3 length: 11 amino acids. Written as DNA, the CDR3 is TGTGCCACCGACAGTGCCTACGAGCAGTACTTC. It yields the protein CATDSAYEQYF.

CDR3 sequence reads: CASSLRGGGGNTEAFF. The CDR3 DNA is TGTGCCAGCAGCTTAAGAGGTGGCGGGGGAAACACTGAAGCTTTCTTT. The chain has TRBV7-8 and TRBJ1-1; TRBD1 is a possible D gene (5 bases). This CDR3 spans 16 amino acids. Trimming shortened V by 2 bases and J by 2 bases, and 15 bases separated the two germline ends. The germline CDR1 and CDR2 sequences are SGHVS and FQNEAQ.

The rearrangement links TRBV11-3 to TRBJ2-7; D unresolved. The ends were cut back, 4 bases at V and 6 bases at J, with 16 bases in the middle. CDR1 and CDR2 from the germline V gene are SGHNT and YENEEA. The CDR3 is 14 residues long. In DNA form, the CDR3 reads TGTGCCAGCAGCTACCTCGATGCCTTGAGCGAGCAGTACTTC. Protein sequence: CASSYLDALSEQYF. Supplemented by reference TRBV11-3 and TRBJ2-7, the full variable domain reads EAGVVQSPRYKIIEKKQPVAFWCNPISGHNTLYWYLQNLGQGPELLIRYENEEAVDDSQLPKDRFSAERLKGVDSTLKIQPAELGDSAVYLCASSYLDALSEQYFGPGTRLTVT.

The V call is TRBV6-5, the J call TRBJ1-2, with a possible D match to TRBD1 (5 bases). The V and J ends lost 0 bases and 6 bases respectively, with 17 bases between them. Germline V gene data show CDR1 as MNHEY and CDR2 as SVGAGI. This CDR3 has 16 amino acids. CDR3 in DNA: TGTGCCAGCAGTTACTCTTTGCCAGGGAGGAACCATGGCTACACCTTC. It is translated as CASSYSLPGRNHGYTF.

V usage is TRBV2 and J usage is TRBJ1-2; TRBD1 agrees at 10 bases. This CDR3 contains 15 residues. The germline gives CDR1 SNHLY, CDR2 FYNNEI. The trim removed 7 bases at V and 1 base at J, leaving 6 bases unmatched. The CDR3 DNA is TGTGCCAGCACCCCGGGACAGGGGAGTAACTATGGCTACACCTTC. Amino acids: CASTPGQGSNYGYTF.

The chain employs TRBV27 and TRBJ2-7; D may be TRBD1 (6 bases). This CDR3 is built from 14 residues. V dropped 4 bases and J dropped 3 bases, with 13 bases sitting between them. The V gene's germline CDR1 is MNHEY and CDR2 SMNVEV (reference sequence). The CDR3: CASSSTLQGYEQYF. In DNA, the CDR3 is TGTGCCAGCAGTTCAACTTTACAGGGCTACGAGCAGTACTTC.

The chain uses TRBV7-6 and TRBJ1-1, with D unresolved. This CDR3 has 15 residues. Per germline, CDR1 SGHVS and CDR2 FNYEAQ. V was shortened by 6 bases and J by 1 base, with 15 bases between the two germline ends. The CDR3 region is CASRYREGSNTEAFF. CDR3 sequence (DNA): TGTGCCAGCAGGTACCGCGAGGGTTCGAACACTGAAGCTTTCTTT. Full variable domain (outside the CDR3, taken from reference TRBV7-6 and TRBJ1-1): GAGVSQSPRYKVTKRGQDVALRCDPISGHVSLYWYRQALGQGPEFLTYFNYEAQQDKSGLPNDRFSAERPEGSISTLTIQRTEQRDSAMYRCASRYREGSNTEAFFGQGTRLTVV.

The chain employs TRBV11-2 and TRBJ2-7; 9 positions match TRBD2. This CDR3 is built from 14 residues. V shed 4 bases, J shed 6 bases, and the junction held 7 bases outside the gene matches. CDR1 and CDR2 (germline): SGHAT, FQNNGV. CDR3 nucleotide sequence: TGTGCCAGCAGCTCCTTAGCGGGAGTCAGCGAGCAGTACTTC. It codes for CASSSLAGVSEQYF.

The V and J genes are TRBV19 and TRBJ1-1; the D is unclear. Germline CDR1 LNHDA, CDR2 SQIVND (reference sequence). This CDR3 comprises 14 residues. Trimming stripped 2 bases from V and 3 bases from J, with 10 bases between. The DNA of the CDR3 is TGTGCCAGTAGTATATCGGGGAGAGACACTGAAGCTTTCTTT. As protein: CASSISGRDTEAFF.

V and J are TRBV11-3 and TRBJ1-1; no clear D. CDR3 length: 15 amino acids. The germline V gene has CDR1 SGHNT and CDR2 YENEEA. Between the trimmed V and J ends, which lost 3 bases and 0 bases, there was a span of 11 bases. The CDR3 DNA reads as TGTGCCAGCAGCTTGGGAGAGAACATGAACACTGAAGCTTTCTTT. Protein sequence: CASSLGENMNTEAFF.

The genes are TRBV5-1 and TRBJ2-4; 12 nucleotides match TRBD2. Germline V CDR1 and CDR2: SGHRS, YFSETQ. The length of the CDR3 is 19 residues. The J segment lost 0 bases and the V segment lost 1 base, leaving 8 bases of the junction unmatched. The CDR3: CASSLMTSGRGQAKNIQYF. DNA for the CDR3: TGCGCCAGCAGCTTGATGACTAGCGGGAGAGGTCAAGCCAAAAACATTCAGTACTTC. Full variable domain (missing parts from reference TRBV5-1 and TRBJ2-4): KAGVTQTPRYLIKTRGQQVTLSCSPISGHRSVSWYQQTPGQGLQFLFEYFSETQRNKGNFPGRFSGRQFSNSRSEMNVSTLELGDSALYLCASSLMTSGRGQAKNIQYFGAGTRLSVL.

The rearrangement uses TRBV10-3 and TRBJ2-1, with a weak D call TRBD1 (6 bases). Trimming cost V 5 bases and J 7 bases, with 15 bases left between them. The CDR3 runs 14 residues. Germline values: CDR1 ENHRY, CDR2 SYGVKD. This CDR3 is CAISYRADQNEQFF. The CDR3 DNA is TGTGCCATCAGTTACAGGGCTGATCAGAATGAGCAGTTCTTC.

This chain joins TRBV6-1 and TRBJ1-1; D not certain. The germline V gene encodes CDR1 MNHNS and CDR2 SASEGT. The CDR3 length is 11 residues. V lost 9 bases and J 5 bases, leaving 10 bases between the germline ends. The CDR3 spells CASERGTEAFF. CDR3 in DNA: TGTGCCAGTGAAAGAGGAACTGAAGCTTTCTTT.

The genes are TRBV4-3 and TRBJ1-2; tentatively, D is TRBD1 (6 bases). The CDR3 contains 15 residues. The germline V gene has CDR1 LGHNA and CDR2 YSLEER. The V end was cut by 1 base, the J end by 4 bases, with 13 bases between. The CDR3 here is CASSQGGPGGYGYTF. CDR3 bases: TGCGCCAGCAGCCAAGGGGGGCCAGGAGGCTATGGCTACACCTTC.

The chain links TRBV29-1 to TRBJ2-3; TRBD1 matches 12 bases. Trimming took 6 bases from V and 11 from J; bases not matched to a gene: 12. The CDR3 is 14 residues long. The germline CDR1 and CDR2 sequences are SQVTM and ANQGSEA. CDR3 amino acids: CSVGYGTGGHGQYF. CDR3 in DNA: TGCAGCGTGGGGTACGGGACAGGGGGCCACGGGCAGTATTTT.

This chain uses TRBV4-2 with TRBJ2-3; TRBD2 matches 7 bases. In germline, CDR1 is LGHNA, CDR2 YNFKEQ. Losses at the gene ends were 7 bases for V and 0 bases for J; bases not matched to a gene: 1. The CDR3 totals 13 residues. This CDR3 reads CASMTSSTDTQYF. In DNA form, the CDR3 reads TGTGCCAGCATGACTAGCAGCACAGATACGCAGTATTTT.

A single count supports this clone. This sequence joins TRBV4-3 and TRBJ2-5, with 7 nucleotides matching TRBD2. The CDR3 loop spans 15 amino acids. V shed 1 base and J 4 bases; nucleotides not matched to a gene: 6. The germline gives CDR1 LGHNA, CDR2 YSLEER. CDR3 residues: CASSQATGGGETQYF. CDR3 in DNA: TGCGCCAGCAGCCAAGCGACGGGCGGGGGAGAGACCCAGTACTTC.

To note about this clone: The junction departs from the called germline gene at one end, perhaps through a read error. This same CDR3 is encoded by further DNA sequences in the sample. The chain recombines TRBV9 with TRBJ1-6; weak D call: TRBD1 (5 bases). The CDR3 is made up of 15 amino acids. CDR1 and CDR2 from the germline V gene are SGDLS and YYNGEE. The CDR3 nucleotides read TGTGCCAGCGGCGCCGGGGGTACCTATAATTCCCCCCTCCACTTT. Protein sequence: CASGAGGTYNSPLHF.

This clone was observed a handful of times. The chain carries TRBV19 and TRBJ1-1; 10 nucleotides agree with TRBD1. Germline CDR1 and CDR2: LNHDA and SQIVND (reference sequence). The V gene end was trimmed by 8 bases and the J gene end by 0 bases; junction bases not matched to a gene: 0. The CDR3 contains 13 residues. In DNA form, the CDR3 reads TGTGCCAGTGGACAGGGGGTGAACACTGAAGCTTTCTTT. It yields the protein CASGQGVNTEAFF. The full variable domain, with the rest looked up from reference TRBV19 and TRBJ1-1, is DGGITQSPKYLFRKEGQNVTLSCEQNLNHDAMYWYRQDPGQGLRLIYYSQIVNDFQKGDIAEGYSVSREKKESFPLTVTSAQKNPTAFYLCASGQGVNTEAFFGQGTRLTVV.

CDR3 loop: CATSTSGAYNEQFF. CDR3 in DNA: TGTGCCACCTCGACTAGCGGGGCCTACAATGAGCAGTTCTTC. The genes are TRBV2 and TRBJ2-1, with TRBD2 identical over 11 bases. The CDR3 sequence is 14 residues long. Trimming at V came to 10 bases and at J to 2 bases, leaving 4 bases not matched to a gene. CDR1 and CDR2 from the germline V gene are SNHLY and FYNNEI.